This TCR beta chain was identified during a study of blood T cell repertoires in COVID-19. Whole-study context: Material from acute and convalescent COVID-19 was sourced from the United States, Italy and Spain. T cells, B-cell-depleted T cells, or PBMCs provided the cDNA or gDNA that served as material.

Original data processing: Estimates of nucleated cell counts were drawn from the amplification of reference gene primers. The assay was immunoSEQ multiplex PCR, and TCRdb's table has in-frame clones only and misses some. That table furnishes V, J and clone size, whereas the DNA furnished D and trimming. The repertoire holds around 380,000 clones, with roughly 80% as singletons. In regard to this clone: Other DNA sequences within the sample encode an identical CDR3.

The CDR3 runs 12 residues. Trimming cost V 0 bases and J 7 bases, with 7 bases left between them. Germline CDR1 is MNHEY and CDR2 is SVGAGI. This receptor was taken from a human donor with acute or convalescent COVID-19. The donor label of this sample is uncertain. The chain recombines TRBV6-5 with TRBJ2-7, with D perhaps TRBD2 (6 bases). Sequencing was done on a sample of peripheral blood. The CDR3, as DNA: TGTGCCAGCAGTTACTCAGGGAGGGAGCAGTACTTC. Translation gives CASSYSGREQYF.